This entry lists 8 T cell receptor beta chains sequenced from one sample in a study of CD8 T cell repertoires and HIV-1 epitope variants. Assay used: immunoSEQ multiplex PCR; TCRdb lists only in-frame clones, some missing. The table has under 100,000 clones, 74% seen once; the top ten hold 25% to 30%. The sequenced sample was uncultured baseline CD8+ T cells from peripheral blood mononuclear cells (PBMCs). Receptor source: a male donor with HIV.

The V and J genes are TRBV28 and TRBJ2-5, with 7 bases aligning to TRBD2. V gave up 5 bases and J gave up 2 bases; unmatched junction bases: 11. Per germline, CDR1 MDHEN and CDR2 SYDVKM. The CDR3 totals 16 residues. This chain's CDR3 is CASSLLPREGQETQYF. The CDR3 DNA reads as TGTGCCAGCAGTCTTCTCCCGAGGGAGGGGCAAGAGACCCAGTACTTC.

This clone was recorded once. This chain links TRBV6-4 with TRBJ2-3; D gene ambiguous. Germline CDR1 and CDR2: MRHNA and SNTAGT. The CDR3 runs 15 residues. Trimming shortened V by 5 bases and J by 1 base, and 13 bases separated the two germline ends. CDR3 coding DNA: TGTGCCAGCAGTAGTGAGGAATTCGGCACAGATACGCAGTATTTT. It is translated as CASSSEEFGTDTQYF.

The rearrangement links TRBV5-4 to TRBJ2-5; D is perhaps TRBD2 (5 bases). The CDR3 is made up of 16 amino acids. Per germline, CDR1 SGHNT and CDR2 YYREEE (reference sequence). V dropped 0 bases and J dropped 4 bases, with 16 bases sitting between them. CDR3 amino acids: CASSLGPRGARETQYF. CDR3 sequence (DNA): TGTGCCAGCAGCTTGGGCCCCCGGGGAGCGCGAGAGACCCAGTACTTC.

This clone was seen only a few times. V gene TRBV7-2 combines with J gene TRBJ2-7; D possibly corresponds to TRBD1 (7 bases). The germline V gene has CDR1 SGHTA and CDR2 FQGNSA. This CDR3 is built from 17 residues. The ends were cut back, 2 bases at V and 4 bases at J, with 21 bases in the middle. DNA for the CDR3: TGTGCCAGCAGCTTACCCGAATCCGCGGGACAGAGATACGAGCAGTACTTC. Its translation is CASSLPESAGQRYEQYF.

This rearrangement joins TRBV27 to TRBJ2-2, with TRBD2 identical over 12 bases. Germline values: CDR1 MNHEY, CDR2 SMNVEV (reference sequence). Losses at the gene ends were 4 bases for V and 3 bases for J; bases not matched to a gene: 9. This CDR3 has 18 amino acids. The DNA for the CDR3 is TGTGCCAGCAGTTCCCTGTCACTAGCGGGGGGTGACACCGGGGAGCTGTTTTTT. It specifies CASSSLSLAGGDTGELFF.

The chain has TRBV5-1 and TRBJ2-4, with D perhaps matching TRBD1 or TRBD2 (5 bases each). The length of the CDR3 is 17 residues. CDR1 SGHRS and CDR2 YFSETQ come from the germline V gene. The V end lost 4 bases, the J end lost 5 bases, and 22 bases lay between the germline ends. The CDR3 nucleotides are TGCGCCAGCAGCGCTACCTCGGGGACGACGTTCCAAAACATTCAGTACTTC. Protein: CASSATSGTTFQNIQYF.

The rearrangement joins TRBV29-1 to TRBJ2-3, with TRBD2 matching over 7 bases. The V and J ends lost 7 bases and 1 base, in that order; junction bases with no gene match: 8. CDR1 and CDR2 from the germline V gene are SQVTM and ANQGSEA. The CDR3 runs 14 residues. The CDR3 here is CSDRLAARTDTQYF. In DNA, the CDR3 is TGCAGCGATCGACTAGCCGCCCGCACAGATACGCAGTATTTT.

This clone was detected only a few times. The chain is built from TRBV11-2 and TRBJ2-1; D might be TRBD2 (6 bases). This CDR3 region has 13 residues. The germline V gene encodes CDR1 SGHAT and CDR2 FQNNGV. Trimming left V 1 base short and J 9 bases short, with 10 bases between. CDR3 nucleotide sequence: TGTGCCAGCAGCTTAGGGGGGACTGTTGAGCAGTTCTTC. Encoded protein: CASSLGGTVEQFF.